This is a list of T cell receptor beta chains from one sample in a study of blood T cell repertoires in COVID-19. TCRdb's table, derived via immunoSEQ multiplex PCR, lists solely in-frame clones and lacks some. The data hold tens of thousands of clones, with about 91% observed a single time. Sequencing was carried out using peripheral blood. Receptor source: a man aged 60 to 75 with active COVID-19. Each CDR3 is given with its conserved first and last residue. D genes are given only for firm matches. Clone sizes are given selectively: once, few, many, or a class where the clone is expanded.

clone_size j_call d_call v_call cdr3_aa cdr3_nt
NA TRBJ1-1 NA TRBV4-2 CASSQGSVLEVATEAFF TGTGCCAGCAGCCAAGGGTCCGTCCTGGAGGTCGCCACTGAAGCTTTCTTT
NA TRBJ2-5 TRBD2 TRBV6-5 CASSLTSGRIETQYF TGTGCCAGCAGTCTAACTAGCGGGAGGATCGAGACCCAGTACTTC
NA TRBJ1-2 NA TRBV12-3/TRBV12-4 CASSLGGNGYTF TGTGCCAGCAGTTTAGGAGGGAATGGCTACACCTTC
NA TRBJ2-1 NA TRBV28 CASGRIGLPQFF TGTGCCAGCGGTCGTATTGGACTTCCTCAGTTCTTC
NA TRBJ2-2 NA TRBV2 CASRGQGNTGELFF TGTGCCAGCAGGGGGCAGGGGAACACCGGGGAGCTGTTTTTT
NA TRBJ2-5 TRBD1 TRBV9 CASSRQGAQETQYF TGTGCCAGCAGCCGACAGGGGGCACAAGAGACCCAGTACTTC
once TRBJ1-4 NA TRBV27 CASSLSRSNEKLFF TGTGCCAGCAGTTTATCCAGGTCTAATGAAAAACTGTTTTTT
NA TRBJ1-5 TRBD1 TRBV30 CAWSVRGGGRNQPQHF TGTGCCTGGAGTGTACGAGGAGGGGGCAGGAATCAGCCCCAGCATTTT
NA TRBJ2-7 NA TRBV7-2 CASSLDGGSGHLGF TGTGCCAGCAGCTTAGATGGGGGATCGGGACACCTGGGCTTC
NA TRBJ2-2 NA TRBV6-5 CASSYSAAGELFF TGTGCCAGCAGTTACTCGGCCGCCGGGGAGCTGTTTTTT
few TRBJ2-5 TRBD2 TRBV3-1/TRBV3-2 CASSRAAGQETQYF TGTGCCAGCAGCCGAGCAGCGGGACAAGAGACCCAGTACTTC
NA TRBJ2-1 TRBD2 TRBV29-1 CSVAGTRRNNEQFF TGCAGCGTGGCCGGGACTAGGAGAAACAATGAGCAGTTCTTC
once TRBJ2-5 NA TRBV3-1/TRBV3-2 CASSQETGYDETQYF TGTGCCAGCAGCCAAGAAACAGGGTACGACGAGACCCAGTACTTC
NA TRBJ1-2 NA TRBV12-3/TRBV12-4 CASSPLMRGYTF TGTGCCAGCAGCCCCCTGATGCGTGGCTACACCTTC
NA TRBJ1-4 TRBD1 TRBV10-3 CAIGTGGQVDEKLFF TGTGCCATCGGGACAGGGGGCCAGGTGGATGAAAAACTGTTTTTT
once TRBJ1-1 NA TRBV25-1 CASSVGRLNTEAFF TGTGCCAGCAGTGTAGGCAGACTAAACACTGAAGCTTTCTTT
NA TRBJ2-1 TRBD2 TRBV6-1 CASTSSSGSTHEQFF TGTGCCAGCACCTCATCTAGCGGGAGTACACATGAGCAGTTCTTC
NA TRBJ1-1 NA TRBV5-1 CASSGTGGAMNTEAFF TGCGCCAGCAGCGGGACTGGGGGGGCAATGAACACTGAAGCTTTCTTT
NA TRBJ1-1 NA TRBV3-1/TRBV3-2 CASSATGSAFF TGTGCCAGCAGCGCTACAGGGTCAGCTTTCTTT
NA TRBJ2-4 NA TRBV4-3 CASSQDPPAALLLAKNIQYF TGCGCCAGCAGCCAAGATCCCCCAGCGGCCCTACTTTTAGCCAAAAACATTCAGTACTTC
NA TRBJ2-5 TRBD2 TRBV2 CASSEALPGLASGKETQYF TGTGCCAGCAGTGAAGCGCTTCCCGGGTTGGCTAGCGGAAAAGAGACCCAGTACTTC
NA TRBJ1-3 NA TRBV2 CAGGQYSGNTIYF TGTGCCGGAGGACAGTACTCTGGAAACACCATATATTTT
NA TRBJ2-1 NA TRBV5-1 CASSLEGALYNEQFF TGCGCCAGCAGCTTGGAAGGGGCCTTGTACAATGAGCAGTTCTTC
once TRBJ1-1 NA TRBV28 CASSLGRQQSGSFF TGTGCCAGCAGTTTAGGGCGACAGCAGTCTGGGTCTTTCTTT
NA TRBJ2-1 NA TRBV7-2 CASSFTVSEQFF TGTGCCAGCAGCTTCACAGTGAGTGAGCAGTTCTTC
NA TRBJ2-5 TRBD2 TRBV14 CASSQDVVASGAQETQYF TGTGCCAGCAGCCAAGACGTTGTGGCTAGCGGGGCTCAAGAGACCCAGTACTTC
NA TRBJ1-6 NA TRBV7-2 CASSLGGGAPNSPLHF TGTGCCAGCAGCTTAGGCGGGGGGGCCCCGAATTCACCCCTCCACTTT